This TCR beta chain was recorded in a study of T cells in Graves' hyperthyroidism and ophthalmopathy. V lost 3 bases, J lost 4 bases, and 9 bases lay in between. The CDR3 sequence is 13 residues long. CDR1 LNHDA and CDR2 SQIVND come from the germline V gene (reference sequence). Study outcomes and limitations: Among clonotypes expanded in thyroid above 0.001, most were also found in blood. A model built on 13 V-J features separated ophthalmopathy from stable hyperthyroidism.

RNA transcripts provided the source from which TCR beta CDR3 regions were amplified. Primed by the HTBI set, a first-round RT-PCR was run on the TCR CDR3. TCRdb passed the multiplex PCR reads through MiXCR, listing each CDR3 protein once. The sample holds approximately 610,000 distinct CDR3 sequences; about 14% are singletons and the top ten take about 3.9%. In this sample, this clonotype turned up once. The antigen remains unidentified. The J gene is TRBJ1-2, the V gene TRBV19; D may be TRBD1 (5 bases). Specimen: blood. This receptor was taken from a middle-aged woman with Graves' ophthalmopathy. The DNA of the CDR3 is TGTGCCAGTAGTATGCGCGACAGCTATGGCTACACCTTC. Residues: CASSMRDSYGYTF.